This TCR beta chain was retrieved from a study of immune cell composition in non-small cell lung cancer. Findings and caveats of the study: Clones >0.5% enriched in tumour were rarer in adenocarcinoma (about 33%) than squamous (roughly 75%). In adenocarcinoma, maximal tumour-associated clone frequency tracked TIL tumour reactivity.

The protocol was immunoSEQ multiplex PCR, while the TCRdb copy is restricted to in-frame clones and leaves out a portion. The repertoire includes about 3,000 clones, roughly 68% of them detected once, and approximately 10% sits in the top ten. This CDR3 has 15 residues. The germline V and J ends were trimmed by 0 bases and 0 bases, with 9 bases remaining between them. Germline CDR1 reads SGHVS; CDR2 reads FNYEAQ. Normal lung sampling was at least 3 cm from the tumour, as distant as possible. This clone was observed a single time. The antigen is undetermined. Sequenced sample: non-adjacent lung tissue. The chain employs TRBV7-6 and TRBJ2-7; D is perhaps TRBD2 (6 bases). The receptor comes from a human donor with non-small cell lung cancer. The CDR3 DNA reads as TGTGCCAGCAGCTTAGCGGGGGGAAGCTCCTACGAGCAGTACTTC. Translated, it gives CASSLAGGSSYEQYF. Drawing the rest from reference TRBV7-6 and TRBJ2-7, the complete variable domain is GAGVSQSPRYKVTKRGQDVALRCDPISGHVSLYWYRQALGQGPEFLTYFNYEAQQDKSGLPNDRFSAERPEGSISTLTIQRTEQRDSAMYRCASSLAGGSSYEQYFGPGTRLTVT.